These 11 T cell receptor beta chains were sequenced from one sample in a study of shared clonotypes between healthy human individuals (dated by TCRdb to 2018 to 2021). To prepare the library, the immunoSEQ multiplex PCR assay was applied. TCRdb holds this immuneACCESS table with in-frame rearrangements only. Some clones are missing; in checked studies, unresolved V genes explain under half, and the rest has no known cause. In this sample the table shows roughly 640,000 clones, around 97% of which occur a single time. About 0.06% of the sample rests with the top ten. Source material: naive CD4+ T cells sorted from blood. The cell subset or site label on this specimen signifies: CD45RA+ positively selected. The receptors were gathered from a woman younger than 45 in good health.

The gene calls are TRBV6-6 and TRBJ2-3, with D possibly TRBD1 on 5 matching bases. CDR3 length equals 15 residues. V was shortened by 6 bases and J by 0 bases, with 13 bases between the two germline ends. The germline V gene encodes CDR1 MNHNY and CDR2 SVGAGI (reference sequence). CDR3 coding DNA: TGTGCCAGCAGCTCCCCGACAGCTAGCACAGATACGCAGTATTTT. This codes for CASSSPTASTDTQYF.

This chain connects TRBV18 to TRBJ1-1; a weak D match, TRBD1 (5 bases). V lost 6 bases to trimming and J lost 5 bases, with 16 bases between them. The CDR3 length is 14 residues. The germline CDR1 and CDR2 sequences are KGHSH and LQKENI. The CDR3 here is CASSPGGTGTEAFF. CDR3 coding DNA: TGTGCCAGCTCGCCCGGGGGTACTGGGACTGAAGCTTTCTTT.

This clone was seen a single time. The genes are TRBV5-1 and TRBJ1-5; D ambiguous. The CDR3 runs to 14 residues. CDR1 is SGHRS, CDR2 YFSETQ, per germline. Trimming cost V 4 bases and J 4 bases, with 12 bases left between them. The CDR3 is CASSLDSPNQPQHF. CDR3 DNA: TGCGCCAGCAGCCTCGATAGCCCAAATCAGCCCCAGCATTTT.

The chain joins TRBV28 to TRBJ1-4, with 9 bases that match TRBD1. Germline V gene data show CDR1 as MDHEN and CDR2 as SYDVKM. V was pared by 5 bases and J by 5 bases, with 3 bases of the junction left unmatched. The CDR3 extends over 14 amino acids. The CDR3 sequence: CASSPGQGNEKLFF. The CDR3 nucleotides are TGTGCCAGCAGTCCGGGACAGGGCAATGAAAAACTGTTTTTT. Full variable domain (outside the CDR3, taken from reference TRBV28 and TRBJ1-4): DVKVTQSSRYLVKRTGEKVFLECVQDMDHENMFWYRQDPGLGLRLIYFSYDVKMKEKGDIPEGYSVSREKKERFSLILESASTNQTSMYLCASSPGQGNEKLFFGSGTQLSVL.

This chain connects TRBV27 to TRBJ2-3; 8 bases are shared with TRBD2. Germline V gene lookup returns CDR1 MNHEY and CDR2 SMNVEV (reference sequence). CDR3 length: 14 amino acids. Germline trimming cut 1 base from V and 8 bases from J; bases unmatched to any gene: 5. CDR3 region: CASSLLWAGGTQYF. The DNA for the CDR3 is TGTGCCAGCAGTTTATTATGGGCGGGAGGTACGCAGTATTTT.

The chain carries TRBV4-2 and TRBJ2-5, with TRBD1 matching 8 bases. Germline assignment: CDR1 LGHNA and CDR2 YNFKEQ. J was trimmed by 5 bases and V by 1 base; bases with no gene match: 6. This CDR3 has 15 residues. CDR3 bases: TGTGCCAGCAGCCAAGGGACAGGGTCTATGGAGACCCAGTACTTC. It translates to CASSQGTGSMETQYF.

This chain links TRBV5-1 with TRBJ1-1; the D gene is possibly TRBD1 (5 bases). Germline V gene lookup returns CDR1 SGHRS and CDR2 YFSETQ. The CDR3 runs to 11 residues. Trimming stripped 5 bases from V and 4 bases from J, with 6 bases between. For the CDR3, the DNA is TGCGCCAGCAGGGGGGGCACTGAAGCTTTCTTT. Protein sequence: CASRGGTEAFF. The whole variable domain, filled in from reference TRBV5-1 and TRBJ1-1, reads KAGVTQTPRYLIKTRGQQVTLSCSPISGHRSVSWYQQTPGQGLQFLFEYFSETQRNKGNFPGRFSGRQFSNSRSEMNVSTLELGDSALYLCASRGGTEAFFGQGTRLTVV.

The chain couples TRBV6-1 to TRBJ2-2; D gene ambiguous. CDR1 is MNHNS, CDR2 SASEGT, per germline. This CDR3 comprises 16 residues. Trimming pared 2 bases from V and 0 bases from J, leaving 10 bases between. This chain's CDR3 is CASSEYSPSNTGELFF. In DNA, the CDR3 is TGTGCCAGCAGTGAATACAGCCCTTCGAACACCGGGGAGCTGTTTTTT.

Written as DNA, the CDR3 is TGTGCCAGTAGGGGACTTAACACAGATACGCAGTATTTT. Translating gives CASRGLNTDTQYF. The V gene is TRBV19, the J gene TRBJ2-3; tentative D call: TRBD2 (6 bases). Germline CDR1 is LNHDA and CDR2 is SQIVND (reference sequence). V gave up 6 bases and J gave up 2 bases, with 9 bases separating them. The CDR3 has 13 residues.

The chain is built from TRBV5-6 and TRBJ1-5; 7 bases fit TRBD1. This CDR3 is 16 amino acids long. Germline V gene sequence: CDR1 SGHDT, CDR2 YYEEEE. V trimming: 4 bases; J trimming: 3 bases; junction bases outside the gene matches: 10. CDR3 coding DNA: TGTGCCAGCAGCATAAGGGACAGACGATTCAATCAGCCCCAGCATTTT. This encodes CASSIRDRRFNQPQHF.

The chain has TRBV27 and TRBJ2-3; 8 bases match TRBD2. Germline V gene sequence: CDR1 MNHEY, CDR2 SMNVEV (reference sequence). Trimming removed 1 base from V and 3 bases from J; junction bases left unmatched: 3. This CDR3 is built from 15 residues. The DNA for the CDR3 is TGTGCCAGCAGTTTATATCCTAGCGGGACAGATACGCAGTATTTT. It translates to CASSLYPSGTDTQYF.